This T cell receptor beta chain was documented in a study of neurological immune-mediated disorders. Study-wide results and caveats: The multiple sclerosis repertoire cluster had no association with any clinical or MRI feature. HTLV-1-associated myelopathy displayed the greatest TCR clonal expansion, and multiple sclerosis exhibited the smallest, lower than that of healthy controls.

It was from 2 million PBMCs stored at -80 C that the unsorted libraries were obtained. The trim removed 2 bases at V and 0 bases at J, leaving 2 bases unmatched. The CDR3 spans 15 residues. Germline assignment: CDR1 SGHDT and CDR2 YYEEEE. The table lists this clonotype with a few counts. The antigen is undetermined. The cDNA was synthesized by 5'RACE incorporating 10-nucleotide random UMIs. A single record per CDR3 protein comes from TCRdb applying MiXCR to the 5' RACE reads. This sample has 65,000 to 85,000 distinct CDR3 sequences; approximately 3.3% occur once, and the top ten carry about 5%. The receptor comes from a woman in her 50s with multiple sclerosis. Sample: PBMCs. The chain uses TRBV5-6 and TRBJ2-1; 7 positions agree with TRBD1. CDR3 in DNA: TGTGCCAGCAGCTTAGGGGGCGGCTCCTACAATGAGCAGTTCTTC. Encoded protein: CASSLGGGSYNEQFF.